This T cell receptor (beta chain) was profiled in a study of blood T cell repertoires in COVID-19 (dated by TCRdb to the early 2020s). About the study as a whole: Samples covering the acute and convalescent phases of COVID-19 were provided by collaborators in the United States, Italy and Spain. The prospective study material was composed of cDNA or gDNA derived from T cells, B-cell-depleted T cells, or PBMCs. Subjects who had been exposed to COVID-19, were actively infected with it, or had recovered from it provided the deeply sampled blood TCRbeta repertoires that made up the dataset. The repertoires were released in a freely available public database meant as a resource for research on the immune response to SARS-CoV-2. Samples came from the ongoing ImmuneRACE study (first 160 participants) plus 1,254 subjects from 6 global collaborators. A de-identified subject ID, COVID-19 status, age in years and sex were almost always included in the sample metadata. HLA class I and class II types, where available, came from metadata supplied by the sample provider rather than from assay-based typing. Beyond this particular receptor, the publication reports: The quantity of clinical and demographic metadata differed by source and by participant and was supplied without curation.

CDR1 KGHSH and CDR2 LQKENI are derived from the germline V gene. The CDR3 runs 16 amino acids, cysteine and phenylalanine included. Only the CDR3 portion is preserved as DNA: 48 bases, with reading frame beginning at the first base. V is pruned by 6 bases and J by 1 base, leaving 11 bases of the junction without a gene match. In Seattle, one collaborating source enrolled patients while the infection was active and tracked those patients longitudinally over the course of disease. Each collaborating institution followed its own protocols to collect whole blood in K2EDTA tubes. For TCRbeta analysis, collaborators shipped samples in one of three forms: frozen whole blood, isolated PBMCs, or DNA extracted from either of those sample types. TCRbeta CDR3 regions were amplified from genomic DNA using the immunoSEQ Assay, a bias-controlled multiplex PCR. Concerning the study's data processing: The number of nucleated cells in each sample was estimated by amplification of reference gene primers within the assay. To quantify the absolute abundance of each unique TCRbeta CDR3 rearrangement, sequence reads were collapsed and filtered. For each sample, productive Simpson clonality was calculated as the square root of Simpson's diversity index over productive rearrangements. The immuneACCESS repertoire file appears here via TCRdb, limited to in-frame rearrangements. These files lack a portion of the clones; in checked studies, under half of the deficit traces to unresolved V genes, and the cause of the others is not known. V and J calls and clone size are those listed in that table; D and trimming were worked out from the DNA. A total of 300,000 to 350,000 clones appear in this sample, 85% to 90% of them only once. The ten biggest clones cover 7.3% of the sample.

Note on this clone: Which antigen it targets is not known. No qualities accompany the bases; no much larger clone lies one base away.

Recombination joined TRBV18 with TRBJ1-2; TRBD1 fits 7 bases in the junction. The sample taken for sequencing was peripheral blood. The TCR sequence derives from a woman in her sixties or seventies with COVID-19, enrolled during active disease. At the DNA level, the sequence is TGTGCCAGCTCCCGTAGACAGGGAGAGTTTAACTATGGCTACACCTTC. The encoded protein is CASSRRQGEFNYGYTF.